The 15 T cell receptor beta chains reported below all come from one sample, sequenced in a study of blood T cell repertoires in COVID-19. Assay used: immunoSEQ multiplex PCR; TCRdb lists only in-frame clones, some missing. Among fewer than 300,000 clones, 85% were seen once, and the ten largest hold 2% to 3%. The sample comprised PBMCs or T cells enriched from blood (not recorded which). The source is a woman aged 45-65 years who had recovered from COVID-19.

The chain couples TRBV27 to TRBJ2-5, with no clear D. The CDR3 covers 13 residues. The V end lost 2 bases, the J end lost 2 bases, and 6 bases lay between the germline ends. Germline CDR1 and CDR2: MNHEY and SMNVEV (reference sequence). CDR3: CASSLVAQETQYF. The CDR3, as DNA: TGTGCCAGCAGTTTAGTGGCACAAGAGACCCAGTACTTC.

The chain links TRBV18 to TRBJ2-3; perhaps TRBD2 as D (6 bases). CDR3 size: 16 residues. CDR1 is KGHSH and CDR2 is LQKENI in the germline V gene. Trimming pared 1 base from V and 0 bases from J, leaving 11 bases between. Here the CDR3 reads CASSPLRRDSTDTQYF. The CDR3, as DNA: TGTGCCAGCTCACCACTTCGGCGGGATAGCACAGATACGCAGTATTTT.

The chain combines TRBV20-1 with TRBJ2-7, with D maybe TRBD2 (5 bases). This CDR3 has 12 residues. Germline-derived CDR1 and CDR2 are DFQATT and SNEGSKA (reference sequence). Deletions cut 3 bases from V and 4 bases from J, with 10 bases between. The CDR3 loop is CSASPGVYEQYF. For the CDR3, the DNA is TGCAGTGCTAGTCCCGGGGTATACGAGCAGTACTTC.

This clone was seen once. The chain is built from TRBV3-1 (or the pseudogene TRBV3-2) and TRBJ1-6, with a possible D match to TRBD1 (6 bases). The germline V gene encodes CDR1 LGHDT and CDR2 YNNKEL (reference sequence). Trimming left V 4 bases short and J 8 bases short, with 12 bases between. The CDR3 runs 14 residues. As DNA, the CDR3 is TGTGCCAGCAGCCTAGGGGAGGGGGATTCACCCCTCCACTTT. Its protein product is CASSLGEGDSPLHF.

The J gene is TRBJ2-7, the V gene TRBV7-2; tentatively, D is TRBD1 (6 bases). Germline CDR1 and CDR2: SGHTA and FQGNSA. The CDR3 has 14 amino acids. The germline V and J ends were trimmed by 3 bases and 6 bases, with 15 bases remaining between them. Here the CDR3 reads CASSLVAGASEQYF. The CDR3 region has the DNA TGTGCCAGCAGCTTGGTGGCAGGGGCGTCCGAGCAGTACTTC. Full variable domain (outside the CDR3, taken from reference TRBV7-2 and TRBJ2-7): GAGVSQSPSNKVTEKGKDVELRCDPISGHTALYWYRQSLGQGLEFLIYFQGNSAPDKSGLPSDRFSAERTGGSVSTLTIQRTQQEDSAVYLCASSLVAGASEQYFGPGTRLTVT.

J is TRBJ1-6 and V is TRBV30; possibly TRBD1 for D (6 bases). V lost 6 bases, J lost 8 bases, and 20 bases lay in between. The V gene's germline CDR1 is GTSNPN and CDR2 SVGIG (reference sequence). This CDR3 is 15 amino acids long. This CDR3 reads CACSTQGSGDSPLHF. CDR3 coding DNA: TGTGCCTGTTCGACCCAGGGCTCAGGGGATTCACCCCTCCACTTT.

The rearrangement joins TRBV2 to TRBJ2-1, with D possibly matching TRBD1 (5 bases). V dropped 2 bases and J dropped 9 bases, with 14 bases sitting between them. The CDR3 sequence is 14 residues long. The germline V gene has CDR1 SNHLY and CDR2 FYNNEI. CDR3 in DNA: TGTGCCAGCAGTGAAATACTACAGGAAGGTGAGCAGTTCTTC. Residues: CASSEILQEGEQFF.

The chain joins TRBV6-2 or TRBV6-3 to TRBJ1-5; 8 nucleotides agree with TRBD1. This CDR3 is built from 15 residues. V trimming: 7 bases; J trimming: 2 bases; junction bases outside the gene matches: 7. Per the germline V gene, CDR1 is MNHEY and CDR2 is SVGEGT. The CDR3 DNA reads TGTGCCAGCAACCCTCTGACAGGGGGCAATCAGCCCCAGCATTTT. It codes for CASNPLTGGNQPQHF.

The V and J genes are TRBV4-1 and TRBJ2-1, with 8 bases identical to TRBD2. The CDR3 contains 16 residues. V was clipped by 0 bases and J by 3 bases; unmatched bases: 4. Germline assignment: CDR1 MGHRA and CDR2 YSYEKL. The CDR3 bases are TGCGCCAGCAGCCAAGATCGCGGGACTAGCTACAATGAGCAGTTCTTC. Translated, it gives CASSQDRGTSYNEQFF.

This chain uses TRBV5-1 with TRBJ2-5; TRBD2 matches at 7 bases. Germline-derived CDR1 and CDR2 are SGHRS and YFSETQ. Trimming took 0 bases from V and 2 from J; bases not matched to a gene: 4. The CDR3 is 15 residues long. The CDR3 DNA sequence: TGCGCCAGCAGCTTGGAGCTAGCGGCACAAGAGACCCAGTACTTC. Translated, it gives CASSLELAAQETQYF. The full variable domain, in which reference TRBV5-1 and TRBJ2-5 provide the parts outside the CDR3, is KAGVTQTPRYLIKTRGQQVTLSCSPISGHRSVSWYQQTPGQGLQFLFEYFSETQRNKGNFPGRFSGRQFSNSRSEMNVSTLELGDSALYLCASSLELAAQETQYFGPGTRLLVL.

This clone was recorded a few times. The gene calls are TRBV3-1 (or the pseudogene TRBV3-2) and TRBJ2-3; 7 bases fit TRBD1. The CDR3 is made up of 14 amino acids. Losses at the gene ends were 6 bases for V and 4 bases for J; bases not matched to a gene: 7. Germline V gene lookup returns CDR1 LGHDT and CDR2 YNNKEL (reference sequence). CDR3 nucleotide sequence: TGTGCCAGCAGGGGGTACAGGGGAGCAGATACGCAGTATTTT. It encodes CASRGYRGADTQYF.

This chain joins TRBV19 and TRBJ2-3; possibly TRBD2 for D (6 bases). Deletions cut 2 bases from V and 5 bases from J, with 14 bases between. Germline V gene sequence: CDR1 LNHDA, CDR2 SQIVND (reference sequence). The CDR3 length is 15 residues. CDR3: CASSITGDPGDTQYF. CDR3 nucleotides: TGTGCCAGTAGTATAACGGGAGATCCAGGAGATACGCAGTATTTT. Complete variable domain (other parts from reference TRBV19 and TRBJ2-3): DGGITQSPKYLFRKEGQNVTLSCEQNLNHDAMYWYRQDPGQGLRLIYYSQIVNDFQKGDIAEGYSVSREKKESFPLTVTSAQKNPTAFYLCASSITGDPGDTQYFGPGTRLTVL.

This chain joins TRBV29-1 and TRBJ2-3, with 7 bases aligning to TRBD1. Losses at the gene ends were 1 base for V and 4 bases for J; bases not matched to a gene: 5. This CDR3 has 14 amino acids. Germline values: CDR1 SQVTM, CDR2 ANQGSEA. CDR3: CSVEGHRGPDTQYF. In DNA form, the CDR3 reads TGCAGCGTTGAAGGCCACAGGGGACCAGATACGCAGTATTTT.

This clone appeared once. The rearrangement joins TRBV30 to TRBJ1-1; D might be TRBD1 (6 bases). Germline V CDR1 and CDR2: GTSNPN, SVGIG (reference sequence). The CDR3 has 15 residues. Trimming stripped 2 bases from V and 3 bases from J, with 16 bases between. Written as DNA, the CDR3 is TGTGCCTGGAGTTGGGCAGGGCAGGGGTACACTGAAGCTTTCTTT. Translation: CAWSWAGQGYTEAFF. Complete variable domain (other parts from reference TRBV30 and TRBJ1-1): SQTIHQWPATLVQPVGSPLSLECTVEGTSNPNLYWYRQAAGRGLQLLFYSVGIGQISSEVPQNLSASRPQDRQFILSSKKLLLSDSGFYLCAWSWAGQGYTEAFFGQGTRLTVV.

This clone has just one count. The chain is built from TRBV27 and TRBJ1-1, with D possibly TRBD1 on 5 matching bases. Germline V lookup: CDR1 MNHEY, CDR2 SMNVEV (reference sequence). Trimming took off 5 bases at V and 1 base at J, with 14 bases between the two ends. The CDR3 length is 15 residues. CDR3 protein: CASSPQGVTNTEAFF. The CDR3 nucleotides read TGTGCCAGCAGTCCACAAGGGGTGACGAACACTGAAGCTTTCTTT.